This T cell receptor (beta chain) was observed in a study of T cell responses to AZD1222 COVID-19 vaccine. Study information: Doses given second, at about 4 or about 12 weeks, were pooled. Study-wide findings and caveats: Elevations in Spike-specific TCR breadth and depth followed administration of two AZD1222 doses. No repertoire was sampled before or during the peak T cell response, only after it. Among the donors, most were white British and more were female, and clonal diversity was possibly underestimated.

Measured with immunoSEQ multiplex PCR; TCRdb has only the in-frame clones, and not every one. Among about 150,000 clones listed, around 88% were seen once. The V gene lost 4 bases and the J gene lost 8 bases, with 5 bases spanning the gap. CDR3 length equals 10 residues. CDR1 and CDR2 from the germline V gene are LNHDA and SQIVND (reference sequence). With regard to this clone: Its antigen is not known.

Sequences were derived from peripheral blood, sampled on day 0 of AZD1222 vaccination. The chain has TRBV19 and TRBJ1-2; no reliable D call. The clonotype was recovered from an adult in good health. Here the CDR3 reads CASSNGGYTF. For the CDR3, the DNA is TGTGCCAGTAGTAACGGCGGCTACACCTTC. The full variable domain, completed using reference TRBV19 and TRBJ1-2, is DGGITQSPKYLFRKEGQNVTLSCEQNLNHDAMYWYRQDPGQGLRLIYYSQIVNDFQKGDIAEGYSVSREKKESFPLTVTSAQKNPTAFYLCASSNGGYTFGSGTRLTVV.